This T cell receptor (beta chain) was identified during a study of cytomegalovirus exposure and HLA in healthy donors. The study's findings and limits: Sequencing had likely introduced a cluster of highly shared sequence variants as an artifact. In a later analysis, TCR association rates varied by HLA locus: DRB1 most, HLA-C fewest. In a later analysis, HLA-associated TCR beta chains were more clonally expanded than equally common others. For most subjects, TCR beta sequences were reported to predict HLA-A and HLA-B alleles with accuracy.

The PCR used 60 Vbeta and 13 Jbeta primers. The assay was immunoSEQ multiplex PCR, and TCRdb's table has in-frame clones only and misses some. The sample comprises some 190,000 clones, about three quarters of which are singletons, and around 0.99% rests with the top ten. This CDR3 is 17 amino acids long. V shed 4 bases and J 0 bases; nucleotides not matched to a gene: 10. Germline values: CDR1 SGHDT, CDR2 YYEEEE. To note about this clone: The antigen is unknown.

This TCR was sampled from a woman in her thirties or forties in good health and CMV-seronegative. The chain joins TRBV5-6 to TRBJ1-3; 7 bases align to TRBD1. The sequencing sample was made of PBMCs. CDR3 nucleotide sequence: TGTGCCAGCAGCAGGGGACAGATGTCATCCTCTGGAAACACCATATATTTT. It translates to CASSRGQMSSSGNTIYF.